This TCR beta chain emerged from a study of blood T cells in healthy people across ages. Together with a sample-barcoded 5' primer, a J-beta primer mix was included in a second PCR lasting roughly 6 to 12 cycles. Via MiXCR, TCRdb re-called the 5' RACE reads, giving one row per CDR3 protein. The data hold 1.8 million or so distinct CDR3 sequences, with about 39% observed a single time. Study-wide findings and caveats: Naive CD4+ cell counts and diversity both ran higher in long-lived than in aged donors. PBMCs were not sorted, which prevented a conclusive comparison of naive versus antigen-experienced cells. Correlation between TCR beta diversity and naive T cell percentage was strong.

Per-sample PBMC isolation yielded at least 7 million cells. Germline-derived CDR1 and CDR2 are LGHNA and YNFKEQ. The CDR3 runs to 15 residues. Worth noting for this clonotype: Its matching antigen is unknown. A read error may produce the germline difference seen at one junction end.

The sequence was collected from a human donor in good health. Sequencing was carried out using blood. This chain links TRBV4-2 with TRBJ2-3; possible D gene TRBD1, 5 bases. CDR3 DNA sequence: TGTGCCAGCAGCCAAGAGGACCGGCCGACAGATGCGCAGTATTTT. Its protein product is CASSQEDRPTDAQYF.